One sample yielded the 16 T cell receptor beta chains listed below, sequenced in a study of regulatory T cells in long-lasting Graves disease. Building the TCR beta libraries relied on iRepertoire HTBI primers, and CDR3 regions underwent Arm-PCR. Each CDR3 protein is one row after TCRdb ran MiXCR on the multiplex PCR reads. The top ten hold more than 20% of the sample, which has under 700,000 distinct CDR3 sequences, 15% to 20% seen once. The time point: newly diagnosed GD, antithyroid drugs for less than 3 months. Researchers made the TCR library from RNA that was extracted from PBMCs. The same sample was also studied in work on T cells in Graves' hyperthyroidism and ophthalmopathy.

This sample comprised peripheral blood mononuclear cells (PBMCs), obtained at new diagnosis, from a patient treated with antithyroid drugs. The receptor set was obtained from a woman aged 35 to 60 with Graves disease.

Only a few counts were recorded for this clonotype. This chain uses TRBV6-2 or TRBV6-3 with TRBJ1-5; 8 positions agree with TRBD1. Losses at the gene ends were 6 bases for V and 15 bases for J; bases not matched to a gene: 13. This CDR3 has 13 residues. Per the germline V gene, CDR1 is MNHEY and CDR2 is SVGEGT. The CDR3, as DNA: TGTGCCAGCAGCCCGATAGACAGGGGCCGAGGGCATTTT. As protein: CASSPIDRGRGHF.

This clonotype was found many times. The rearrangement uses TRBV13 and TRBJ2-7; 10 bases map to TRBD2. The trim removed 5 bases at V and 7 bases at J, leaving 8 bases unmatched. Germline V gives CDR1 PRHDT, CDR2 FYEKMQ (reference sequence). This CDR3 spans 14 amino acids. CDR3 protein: CASSLAGVPWEQYF. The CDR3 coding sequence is TGTGCCAGCAGCCTAGCGGGGGTGCCATGGGAGCAGTACTTC.

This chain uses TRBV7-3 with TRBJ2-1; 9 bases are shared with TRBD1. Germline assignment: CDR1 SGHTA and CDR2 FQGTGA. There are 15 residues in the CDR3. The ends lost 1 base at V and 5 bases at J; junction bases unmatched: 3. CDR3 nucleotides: TGTGCCAGCAGCTTAATGAGGACAGGGGACAATGAGCAGTTCTTC. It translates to CASSLMRTGDNEQFF. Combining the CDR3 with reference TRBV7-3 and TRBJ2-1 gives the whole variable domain GAGVSQTPSNKVTEKGKYVELRCDPISGHTALYWYRQSLGQGPEFLIYFQGTGAADDSGLPNDRFFAVRPEGSVSTLKIQRTERGDSAVYLCASSLMRTGDNEQFFGPGTRLTVL.

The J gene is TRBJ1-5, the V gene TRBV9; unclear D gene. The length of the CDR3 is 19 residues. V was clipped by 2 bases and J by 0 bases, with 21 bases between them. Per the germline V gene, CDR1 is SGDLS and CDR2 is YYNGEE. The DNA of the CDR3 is TGTGCCAGCAGCGTTTCCCTCGGTCTTCGGCTATATAGCAATCAGCCCCAGCATTTT. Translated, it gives CASSVSLGLRLYSNQPQHF.

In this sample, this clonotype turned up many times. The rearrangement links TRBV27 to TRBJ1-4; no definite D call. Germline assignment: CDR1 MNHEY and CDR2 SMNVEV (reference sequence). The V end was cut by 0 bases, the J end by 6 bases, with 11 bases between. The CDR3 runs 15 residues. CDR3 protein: CASSLSSTLDEKLFF. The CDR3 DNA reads TGTGCCAGCAGTTTATCCTCGACTCTAGATGAAAAACTGTTTTTT.

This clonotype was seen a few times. CDR3 loop: CSVERQGGEQYF. In nucleotides, the CDR3 is TGCAGCGTTGAGCGACAGGGTGGAGAGCAGTACTTC. V gene TRBV29-1 combines with J gene TRBJ2-7; the match to TRBD1 covers 7 bases. The germline CDR1 and CDR2 sequences are SQVTM and ANQGSEA. The CDR3 is 12 residues long. The J segment lost 7 bases and the V segment lost 3 bases, leaving 6 bases of the junction unmatched.

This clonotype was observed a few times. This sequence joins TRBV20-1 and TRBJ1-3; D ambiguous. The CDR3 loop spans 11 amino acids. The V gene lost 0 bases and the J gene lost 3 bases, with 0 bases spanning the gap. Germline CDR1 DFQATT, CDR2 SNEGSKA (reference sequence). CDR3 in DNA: TGCAGTGCTAGAGATGGAAACACCATATATTTT. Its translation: CSARDGNTIYF.

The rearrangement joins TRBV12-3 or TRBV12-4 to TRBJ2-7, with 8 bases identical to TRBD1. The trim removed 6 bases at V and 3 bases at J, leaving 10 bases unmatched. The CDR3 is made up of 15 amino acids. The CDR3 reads CASSPRTGYNYEQYF. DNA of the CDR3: TGTGCCAGCAGCCCCCGGACAGGGTATAACTACGAGCAGTACTTC.

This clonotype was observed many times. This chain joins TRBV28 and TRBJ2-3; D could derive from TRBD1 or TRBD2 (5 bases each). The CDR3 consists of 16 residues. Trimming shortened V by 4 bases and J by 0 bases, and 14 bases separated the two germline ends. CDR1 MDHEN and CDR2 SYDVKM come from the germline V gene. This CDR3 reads CASSSRQRTSTDTQYF. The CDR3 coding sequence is TGTGCCAGCAGTTCCCGACAGAGGACTAGCACAGATACGCAGTATTTT.

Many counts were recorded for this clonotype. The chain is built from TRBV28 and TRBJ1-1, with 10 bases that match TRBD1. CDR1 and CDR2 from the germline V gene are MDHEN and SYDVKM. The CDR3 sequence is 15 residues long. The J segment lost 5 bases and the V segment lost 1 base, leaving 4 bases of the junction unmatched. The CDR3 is CASSLSRTGGTEAFF. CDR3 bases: TGTGCCAGCAGTTTATCTCGGACAGGGGGTACTGAAGCTTTCTTT.

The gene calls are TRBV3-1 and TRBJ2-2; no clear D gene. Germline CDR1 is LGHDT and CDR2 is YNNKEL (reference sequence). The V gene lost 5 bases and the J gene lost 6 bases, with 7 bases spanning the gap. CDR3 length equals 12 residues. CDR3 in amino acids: CASSKYAGELFF. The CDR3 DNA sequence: TGTGCCAGCAGCAAGTACGCCGGGGAGCTGTTTTTT.

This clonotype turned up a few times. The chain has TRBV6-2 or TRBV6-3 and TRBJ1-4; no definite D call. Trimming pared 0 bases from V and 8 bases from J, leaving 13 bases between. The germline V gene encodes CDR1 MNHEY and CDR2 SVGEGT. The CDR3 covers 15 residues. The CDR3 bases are TGTGCCAGCAGTTACTCGAAGCAGAGGAACGAAAAACTGTTTTTT. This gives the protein CASSYSKQRNEKLFF.

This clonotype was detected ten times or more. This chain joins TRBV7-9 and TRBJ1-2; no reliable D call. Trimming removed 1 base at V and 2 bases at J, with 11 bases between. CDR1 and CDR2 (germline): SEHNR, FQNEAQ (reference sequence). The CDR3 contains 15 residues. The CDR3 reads CASSLVNVGNYGYTF. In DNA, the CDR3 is TGTGCCAGCAGCTTAGTGAACGTCGGGAACTATGGCTACACCTTC.

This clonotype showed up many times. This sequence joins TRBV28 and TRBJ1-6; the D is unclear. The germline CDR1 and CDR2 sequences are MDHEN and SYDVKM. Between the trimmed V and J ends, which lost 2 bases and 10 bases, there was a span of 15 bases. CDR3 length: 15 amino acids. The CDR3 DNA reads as TGTGCCAGCAGTTTACAGATGGCCCCGAGGTCACCCCTCCACTTT. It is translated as CASSLQMAPRSPLHF.

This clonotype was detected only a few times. The CDR3 is CAWTSRVGTEAFF. CDR3 DNA sequence: TGTGCCTGGACGTCGAGGGTTGGAACTGAAGCTTTCTTT. The V and J genes are TRBV30 and TRBJ1-1, with no clear D. The germline V gene encodes CDR1 GTSNPN and CDR2 SVGIG (reference sequence). The CDR3 covers 13 residues. Trimming left V 4 bases short and J 5 bases short, with 14 bases between. Looking up the rest from reference TRBV30 and TRBJ1-1 gives the full variable domain: SQTIHQWPATLVQPVGSPLSLECTVEGTSNPNLYWYRQAAGRGLQLLFYSVGIGQISSEVPQNLSASRPQDRQFILSSKKLLLSDSGFYLCAWTSRVGTEAFFGQGTRLTVV.

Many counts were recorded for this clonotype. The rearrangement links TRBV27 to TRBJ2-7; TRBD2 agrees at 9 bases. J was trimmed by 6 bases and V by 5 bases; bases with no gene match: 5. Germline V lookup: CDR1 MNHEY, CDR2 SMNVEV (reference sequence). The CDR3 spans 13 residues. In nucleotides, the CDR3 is TGTGCCAGCAGTCTGCGGGGGGGCAGCGAGCAGTACTTC. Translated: CASSLRGGSEQYF.